The 26 T cell receptor beta chains below all came from one sample that was sequenced in a study of CD8+ T cells in alopecia areata (dated by TCRdb to 2017 to 2018). The sample's time point label, decoded: baseline before oral tofacitinib. Library construction relied on the immunoSEQ multiplex PCR assay. To provide template for TCR sequencing, every sample had RNA extracted and reverse transcribed into cDNA. TCRdb took this table from immuneACCESS and kept in-frame rearrangements with V and J called. Such tables lack part of the clones; where checked against another copy, unresolved V genes explain under half of the gap, and the rest is unexplained. The sample table lists around 140,000 clones, about 87% of them with a count of one. The biggest ten clones account for over 12% of the sample. The source material was CD8+ T cells sorted from blood, sampled at week 0. These receptors were obtained from a human donor with alopecia areata.

V is TRBV27 and J is TRBJ2-7, with D perhaps matching TRBD2 (5 bases). CDR3 size: 16 residues. Germline CDR1 MNHEY, CDR2 SMNVEV (reference sequence). The V end lost 0 bases, the J end lost 1 base, and 13 bases lay between the germline ends. CDR3 DNA sequence: TGTGCCAGCAGTTTATCTCGGGCCGAGGGTTCCTACGAGCAGTACTTC. Translated: CASSLSRAEGSYEQYF.

This chain connects TRBV2 to TRBJ2-2, with 8 bases that match TRBD2. The CDR3 runs to 13 residues. CDR1 and CDR2 from the germline V gene are SNHLY and FYNNEI. The V gene end was trimmed by 11 bases and the J gene end by 6 bases; junction bases not matched to a gene: 8. CDR3 sequence: CAVLTGGPGELFF. The CDR3 DNA is TGTGCCGTGCTGACGGGAGGGCCCGGGGAGCTGTTTTTT.

The rearrangement joins TRBV2 to TRBJ2-3, with 11 bases that match TRBD2. The germline gives CDR1 SNHLY, CDR2 FYNNEI. V dropped 4 bases and J dropped 0; count of bases not matched to a gene: 3. This CDR3 is 16 amino acids long. As DNA, the CDR3 is TGTGCCAGCAGTGTCTTAGCGGGAGGGAGCACAGATACGCAGTATTTT. Its protein is CASSVLAGGSTDTQYF.

The chain recombines TRBV4-1 with TRBJ2-1; the D is unclear. This CDR3 contains 12 residues. Trimming stripped 6 bases from V and 8 bases from J, with 11 bases between. CDR1 is MGHRA and CDR2 is YSYEKL in the germline V gene. The CDR3 sequence is CASSHISDEQFF. The CDR3 DNA sequence: TGCGCCAGCAGTCACATTTCGGATGAGCAGTTCTTC.

This chain links TRBV29-1 with TRBJ2-7; TRBD2 matches at 8 bases. This CDR3 is 14 amino acids long. V shed 1 base and J 3 bases; nucleotides not matched to a gene: 5. CDR1 SQVTM and CDR2 ANQGSEA come from the germline V gene. Here the CDR3 reads CSVEAGGALYEQYF. CDR3 nucleotides: TGCAGCGTTGAAGCCGGGGGGGCTCTCTACGAGCAGTACTTC.

The table lists this clone with a few counts. The V gene is TRBV29-1, the J gene TRBJ2-7; 10 positions agree with TRBD1. Germline CDR1 is SQVTM and CDR2 is ANQGSEA. The CDR3 contains 17 residues. V gave up 4 bases and J gave up 6 bases; unmatched junction bases: 18. The CDR3 region is CSVAINTGQGIRGEQYF. The CDR3 DNA sequence: TGCAGCGTTGCCATCAACACGGGACAGGGGATCAGGGGCGAGCAGTACTTC.

The rearrangement links TRBV7-9 to TRBJ1-3, with D uncertain. Looked up from germline, CDR1 is SEHNR and CDR2 is FQNEAQ (reference sequence). This CDR3 has 15 amino acids. With 7 bases removed from V and 0 bases from J, the gap between germline ends came to 13 bases. The CDR3 nucleotides are TGTGCCAGCACGTACTTACAGCACTCTGGAAACACCATATATTTT. Its translation is CASTYLQHSGNTIYF.

V is TRBV9 and J is TRBJ2-1, with TRBD2 as a possible D gene (5 bases). Germline V gene data show CDR1 as SGDLS and CDR2 as YYNGEE. Between the trimmed V and J ends, which lost 3 bases and 0 bases, there was a span of 10 bases. This CDR3 comprises 15 residues. The CDR3 bases are TGTGCCAGCAGCGGAGCTGGAGGCTCCTACAATGAGCAGTTCTTC. This gives the protein CASSGAGGSYNEQFF.

CDR3 in DNA: TGTGCCAGCAGCCCCGGACAGGGGAGTATTGAAGCTTTCTTT. Translating it yields CASSPGQGSIEAFF. The V gene is TRBV7-9, the J gene TRBJ1-1, with 9 bases matching TRBD1. The CDR3 is made up of 14 amino acids. Trimming at V came to 5 bases and at J to 7 bases, leaving 8 bases not matched to a gene. Germline CDR1 and CDR2: SEHNR and FQNEAQ (reference sequence).

The DNA for the CDR3 is TGCAGCGTTGAAGAAGCAGAGGGCCCCTACAATGAGCAGTTCTTC. This encodes CSVEEAEGPYNEQFF. This chain joins TRBV29-1 and TRBJ2-1; a weak D match, TRBD2 (5 bases). This CDR3 contains 15 residues. V lost 0 bases to trimming and J lost 2 bases, with 11 bases between them. CDR1 and CDR2 from the germline V gene are SQVTM and ANQGSEA.

This rearrangement joins TRBV4-1 to TRBJ2-7; TRBD2 is a possible D gene (5 bases). V was pared by 1 base and J by 3 bases, with 10 bases between. CDR3 length equals 14 residues. Germline CDR1 and CDR2: MGHRA and YSYEKL. CDR3 protein: CASSQGYGNYEQYF. DNA for the CDR3: TGCGCCAGCAGCCAAGGGTACGGGAACTACGAGCAGTACTTC.

This clone was counted once. The J gene is TRBJ1-1, the V gene TRBV7-9; D unclear. The CDR3 loop spans 12 amino acids. Deletions cut 1 base from V and 11 bases from J, with 11 bases between. Germline V CDR1 and CDR2: SEHNR, FQNEAQ (reference sequence). CDR3 coding DNA: TGTGCCAGCAGCTTAGATCGACCGGGGGCTTTCTTT. It yields the protein CASSLDRPGAFF.

The V and J genes are TRBV14 and TRBJ2-5, with TRBD1 as a possible D gene (5 bases). V was clipped by 0 bases and J by 4 bases, with 9 bases between them. Germline V gene data show CDR1 as SGHDN and CDR2 as FVKESK. The CDR3 runs 14 residues. Here the CDR3 reads CASSQDRQGETQYF. CDR3 nucleotides: TGTGCCAGCAGCCAAGATCGGCAGGGAGAGACCCAGTACTTC.

This sequence joins TRBV4-2 and TRBJ2-1, with unresolved D. Between the trimmed V and J ends, which lost 0 bases and 12 bases, there was a span of 6 bases. The CDR3 consists of 11 residues. Germline CDR1 is LGHNA and CDR2 is YNFKEQ. In nucleotides, the CDR3 is TGTGCCAGCAGCCAAGATGCAGGGCAGTTCTTC. Residues: CASSQDAGQFF.

The rearrangement uses TRBV29-1 and TRBJ2-1; no reliable D call. The germline V gene has CDR1 SQVTM and CDR2 ANQGSEA. CDR3 length: 11 amino acids. The V end lost 3 bases, the J end lost 7 bases, and 7 bases lay between the germline ends. The CDR3 DNA sequence: TGCAGCGTTGAGGTGGGGAATGAGCAGTTCTTC. This gives the protein CSVEVGNEQFF.

V usage is TRBV27 and J usage is TRBJ1-1; 7 positions agree with TRBD1. Germline CDR1 reads MNHEY; CDR2 reads SMNVEV (reference sequence). There are 14 residues in the CDR3. V lost 2 bases and J lost 5; bases outside the gene matches: 5. DNA for the CDR3: TGTGCCAGCAGTTTAAAGGGGGCCTGGACTGAAGCTTTCTTT. This translates into CASSLKGAWTEAFF.

This rearrangement joins TRBV9 to TRBJ2-7; either TRBD1 or TRBD2 may fit D (5 bases each). V gave up 1 base and J gave up 3 bases, with 17 bases separating them. The CDR3 is made up of 16 amino acids. Germline V gives CDR1 SGDLS, CDR2 YYNGEE. The CDR3 coding sequence is TGTGCCAGCAGCGTATCCGGGGCGGCAGGGCGCTACGAGCAGTACTTC. It encodes CASSVSGAAGRYEQYF.

J is TRBJ2-1 and V is TRBV13, with D possibly being TRBD1 (6 bases). Trimming removed 5 bases from V and 7 bases from J, with 9 bases in between. The CDR3 is 12 amino acids. Germline-derived CDR1 and CDR2 are PRHDT and FYEKMQ (reference sequence). The CDR3 loop is CASSADRNEQFF. The CDR3 DNA reads TGTGCCAGCAGCGCGGACAGAAATGAGCAGTTCTTC.

The chain combines TRBV7-9 with TRBJ2-6; D unresolved. V shed 5 bases and J shed 10 bases, with 12 bases lying between them. Germline-derived CDR1 and CDR2 are SEHNR and FQNEAQ (reference sequence). The CDR3 loop spans 13 amino acids. CDR3 sequence reads: CASSLSSQNVLTF. The CDR3 nucleotides are TGTGCCAGCAGCCTAAGCAGCCAAAACGTCCTGACTTTC.

The rearrangement links TRBV4-1 to TRBJ2-7, with TRBD1 as a possible D gene (6 bases). The CDR3 length is 16 residues. Deletions cut 0 bases from V and 3 bases from J, with 15 bases between. From germline, CDR1 is MGHRA and CDR2 YSYEKL. The CDR3 coding sequence is TGCGCCAGCAGCCAAGAAAGGTTGGACAGCAACTACGAGCAGTACTTC. This gives the protein CASSQERLDSNYEQYF.

The chain joins TRBV7-2 to TRBJ1-2, with D unclear. This CDR3 comprises 13 residues. The V gene lost 3 bases and the J gene lost 2 bases, with 7 bases spanning the gap. Germline V CDR1 and CDR2: SGHTA, FQGNSA. The CDR3 DNA reads as TGTGCCAGCAGCTTGGGCGGAAACTATGGCTACACCTTC. It yields the protein CASSLGGNYGYTF.

This chain uses TRBV5-1 with TRBJ2-1; D is uncertain. CDR3 length equals 15 residues. The germline V gene has CDR1 SGHRS and CDR2 YFSETQ. V lost 1 base to trimming and J lost 1 base, with 9 bases between them. CDR3 protein: CASSLIYTSYNEQFF. DNA for the CDR3: TGCGCCAGCAGCTTGATTTACACGTCCTACAATGAGCAGTTCTTC.

The V and J genes are TRBV9 and TRBJ1-5, with D perhaps matching TRBD1 (5 bases). The CDR3 is 13 amino acids. The ends were cut back, 2 bases at V and 5 bases at J, with 8 bases in the middle. CDR1 SGDLS and CDR2 YYNGEE come from the germline V gene. CDR3 DNA sequence: TGTGCCAGCAGCGTGGGACTTGATCAGCCCCAGCATTTT. This sequence encodes CASSVGLDQPQHF.

The J gene is TRBJ2-7, the V gene TRBV9, with TRBD2 identical over 8 bases. Germline values: CDR1 SGDLS, CDR2 YYNGEE. Trimming took 3 bases from V and 5 from J; bases not matched to a gene: 7. The CDR3 has 14 amino acids. In DNA form, the CDR3 reads TGTGCCAGCAGCGCTTCCACTAGCGGCGACGAGCAGTACTTC. Amino acids: CASSASTSGDEQYF.

The sample holds one count of this clone. The chain couples TRBV29-1 to TRBJ2-2; D unclear. Germline CDR1 SQVTM, CDR2 ANQGSEA. CDR3 length: 12 amino acids. V dropped 8 bases and J dropped 5 bases, with 12 bases sitting between them. The CDR3 loop is CSLLGYTGELFF. In DNA form, the CDR3 reads TGCAGCCTCCTCGGGTATACCGGGGAGCTGTTTTTT.

The chain carries TRBV27 and TRBJ2-3, with no clear D. Germline CDR1 is MNHEY and CDR2 is SMNVEV (reference sequence). Deletions cut 5 bases from V and 0 bases from J, with 6 bases between. CDR3 length equals 13 residues. The CDR3 nucleotides read TGTGCCAGCAGTGTGTACAGCACAGATACGCAGTATTTT. As protein: CASSVYSTDTQYF.